The 15 T cell receptor beta chains presented below share a single source sample, sequenced in a study of blood T cells in healthy people across ages. The second PCR ran roughly 7 to 11 cycles with a sample-barcoded 5' primer and J-beta primers. TCRdb used MiXCR to reprocess the 5' RACE reads, holding one entry per CDR3 protein. In the table there are approximately 880,000 distinct CDR3 sequences, about 44% of which are singletons. What was sequenced was blood. The receptor source for this set is a man in his thirties or forties in good health.

The chain joins TRBV6-5 to TRBJ2-5, with 14 bases identical to TRBD2. The V and J ends lost 9 bases and 9 bases, in that order; junction bases with no gene match: 12. Germline CDR1 MNHEY, CDR2 SVGAGI. The CDR3 runs 15 residues. The CDR3 reads CARFFGLAGGVSQYF. Here the CDR3 DNA reads TGTGCCAGATTTTTTGGACTAGCGGGGGGTGTGTCCCAGTACTTC.

The chain links TRBV5-1 to TRBJ2-3, with D possibly being TRBD1 (6 bases). Trimming took 4 bases from V and 2 from J, leaving 11 bases between them. The CDR3 runs to 14 residues. Germline V gene lookup returns CDR1 SGHRS and CDR2 YFSETQ. CDR3 loop: CASSAGEVTDTQYF. CDR3 nucleotide sequence: TGCGCCAGCAGCGCAGGGGAAGTCACAGATACGCAGTATTTT.

This sequence joins TRBV20-1 and TRBJ2-2, with 7 bases fitting TRBD1. Per germline, CDR1 DFQATT and CDR2 SNEGSKA (reference sequence). J was trimmed by 2 bases and V by 5 bases; bases with no gene match: 2. The CDR3 length is 13 residues. In nucleotides, the CDR3 is TGCAGTGCTCGGGACAGAAACACCGGGGAGCTGTTTTTT. Translation: CSARDRNTGELFF.

The chain employs TRBV20-1 and TRBJ1-1; the D is unclear. This CDR3 comprises 13 residues. Germline assignment: CDR1 DFQATT and CDR2 SNEGSKA (reference sequence). Between the trimmed V and J ends, which lost 6 bases and 1 base, there was a span of 12 bases. The CDR3 here is CSARDFPNTEAFF. The DNA for the CDR3 is TGCAGTGCCCGGGATTTTCCGAACACTGAAGCTTTCTTT.

The V and J genes are TRBV5-3 and TRBJ2-3; TRBD2 matches at 15 bases. TRBV5-3 is reported as an ORF; its role is uncertain. This CDR3 is 18 amino acids long. V shed 2 bases, J shed 4 bases, and the junction held 8 bases outside the gene matches. Here the CDR3 reads CARSFGLAGGPRADTQYF. CDR3 nucleotide sequence: TGTGCCAGAAGCTTTGGACTAGCGGGGGGGCCACGGGCAGATACGCAGTATTTT.

The rearrangement uses TRBV13 and TRBJ2-3; TRBD1 agrees at 7 bases. This CDR3 contains 13 residues. V lost 6 bases, J lost 5 bases, and 5 bases stayed unmatched. The germline V gene encodes CDR1 PRHDT and CDR2 FYEKMQ (reference sequence). The DNA for the CDR3 is TGTGCCAGCAGAGTCGACAGGGAAGATACGCAGTATTTT. It is translated as CASRVDREDTQYF.

The chain uses TRBV20-1 and TRBJ1-4; D is ambiguous. Trimming cost V 3 bases and J 0 bases, with 8 bases left between them. Germline values: CDR1 DFQATT, CDR2 SNEGSKA (reference sequence). The CDR3 sequence is 14 residues long. For the CDR3, the DNA is TGCAGTGCTAGGCGGGCAGCAACTAATGAAAAACTGTTTTTT. This translates into CSARRAATNEKLFF.

The V and J genes are TRBV12-3 or TRBV12-4 and TRBJ2-7, with TRBD2 as a possible D gene (6 bases). The CDR3 totals 13 residues. Trimming removed 4 bases from V and 1 base from J, with 8 bases in between. CDR3 sequence: CASSWGDSYEQYF. As DNA, the CDR3 is TGTGCCAGCAGTTGGGGGGATTCCTACGAGCAGTACTTC.

The V and J genes are TRBV27 and TRBJ1-4; D might be TRBD1 (5 bases). Looked up from germline, CDR1 is MNHEY and CDR2 is SMNVEV (reference sequence). CDR3 length: 13 residues. The V gene lost 5 bases and the J gene lost 7 bases, with 11 bases spanning the gap. In DNA form, the CDR3 reads TGTGCCAGCAGTAGACAGTGGGGTGAAAAACTGTTTTTT. Its translation is CASSRQWGEKLFF.

CDR3 sequence: CASSLEWTPPQHF. The CDR3 DNA sequence: TGCGCCAGCAGCTTGGAATGGACTCCGCCCCAGCATTTT. The chain joins TRBV5-1 to TRBJ1-5; D gene uncertain. Trimming left V 0 bases short and J 9 bases short, with 10 bases between. The CDR3 has 13 amino acids. Germline loops: CDR1 SGHRS, CDR2 YFSETQ.

This clonotype was recorded a few times. This rearrangement joins TRBV12-3 or TRBV12-4 to TRBJ1-4; 8 bases are shared with TRBD1. The CDR3 totals 15 residues. The J segment lost 5 bases and the V segment lost 4 bases, leaving 6 bases of the junction unmatched. In DNA, the CDR3 is TGTGCCAGCAGTTCCGGGACAGGACGAAATGAAAAACTGTTTTTT. Its translation: CASSSGTGRNEKLFF.

This clonotype was seen only a few times. The chain is built from TRBV6-5 and TRBJ2-1; 7 positions agree with TRBD2. The junction had 5 bases not matched to a gene; V was cut back by 4 bases and J by 2 bases. Germline V gene data show CDR1 as MNHEY and CDR2 as SVGAGI. The CDR3 has 15 residues. Here the CDR3 DNA reads TGTGCCAGCAGTTTTAGCGGGTCCGCCTACAATGAGCAGTTCTTC. Its translation is CASSFSGSAYNEQFF.

The rearrangement uses TRBV6-1 and TRBJ2-5, with D unclear. This CDR3 spans 11 amino acids. Germline assignment: CDR1 MNHNS and CDR2 SASEGT. Trimming took 8 bases from V and 11 from J, leaving 15 bases between them. CDR3 DNA: TGTGCCAGCGCCTGGAACAATGAGCAGTACTTC. Its protein is CASAWNNEQYF.

This clonotype appeared a few times. The chain has TRBV12-3 or TRBV12-4 and TRBJ1-4; TRBD1 is a possible D gene (5 bases). Trimming shortened V by 4 bases and J by 4 bases, and 10 bases separated the two germline ends. CDR3 length: 14 amino acids. CDR3 coding DNA: TGTGCCAGCAGTTCGAGGGGAATTAATGAAAAACTGTTTTTT. Translation gives CASSSRGINEKLFF.

This clonotype occurred many times. The gene calls are TRBV7-9 and TRBJ2-7, with D perhaps TRBD1 or TRBD2 (5 bases each). The CDR3 is 13 amino acids. CDR1 and CDR2 from the germline V gene are SEHNR and FQNEAQ (reference sequence). V was pared by 4 bases and J by 2 bases, with 9 bases between. The CDR3 DNA reads TGTGCCAGCAGCTCAGGGACGCCCTACGAGCAGTACTTC. Translating it yields CASSSGTPYEQYF.